One and the same sample provided the 27 T cell receptor beta chains below, sequenced in a study of human T cells and chemical hapten exposure. Described time point: patch test 3, about 24 weeks after DPC sensitization. This sample's treatment: therapeutic diphenylcyclopropenone sensitization with weekly scalp DPC. TCRdb reprocessed the RACE reads via MiXCR and lists one record per CDR3 protein. The sample shows approximately 86,000 distinct CDR3 sequences, about a tenth of them seen only once. The material was whole blood, obtained in connection with sensitization to the hapten diphenylcyclopropenone (DPC). The receptors were gathered from a woman between 25 and 40 years old with alopecia areata. Some clones in this sample may be carry-over from other donors' samples.

The gene calls are TRBV5-7 and TRBJ1-4; the D is unclear. TRBV5-7 is an open reading frame, and its role is uncertain. The CDR3 has 15 amino acids. V dropped 0 bases and J dropped 3 bases, with 9 bases sitting between them. CDR3 amino acids: CASSLAGRANEKLFF. The CDR3 nucleotides read TGTGCCAGCAGCTTGGCTGGGAGAGCTAATGAAAAACTGTTTTTT.

This clonotype showed up just a few times. CDR3 region: CASSAGVYEKLFF. CDR3 sequence (DNA): TGCGCCAGCAGTGCAGGGGTATACGAAAAACTGTTTTTT. The V call is TRBV10-2, the J call TRBJ1-4; possible D gene TRBD1, 6 bases. This CDR3 contains 13 residues. V dropped 4 bases and J dropped 8 bases, with 11 bases sitting between them. Germline V gives CDR1 WSHSY, CDR2 SAAADI.

This clonotype was recorded a few times. V gene TRBV6-2 or TRBV6-3 combines with J gene TRBJ2-7; 8 nucleotides align to TRBD1. The CDR3 consists of 15 residues. The V gene's germline CDR1 is MNHEY and CDR2 SVGEGT. The trim removed 4 bases at V and 5 bases at J, leaving 10 bases unmatched. The CDR3 DNA follows: TGTGCCAGCAGTTCTCACGACAGGGGCCACCACGAGCAGTACTTC. It yields the protein CASSSHDRGHHEQYF.

This clonotype was picked up many times. The chain has TRBV4-1 and TRBJ1-1, with 8 bases matching TRBD1. The V gene end was trimmed by 2 bases and the J gene end by 0 bases; junction bases not matched to a gene: 5. Looked up from germline, CDR1 is MGHRA and CDR2 is YSYEKL. This CDR3 region has 16 residues. CDR3 sequence: CASSQPTTGVNTEAFF. The CDR3 DNA follows: TGCGCCAGCAGCCAACCCACGACAGGGGTGAACACTGAAGCTTTCTTT.

At least ten counts were recorded for this clonotype. The rearrangement links TRBV20-1 to TRBJ2-7, with unresolved D. V was shortened by 4 bases and J by 6 bases, with 13 bases between the two germline ends. The CDR3 is 12 residues long. Germline assignment: CDR1 DFQATT and CDR2 SNEGSKA (reference sequence). CDR3 in amino acids: CSANLLGSEQYF. The DNA for the CDR3 is TGCAGTGCTAATTTGCTAGGATCCGAGCAGTACTTC.

This clonotype was seen repeatedly, ten times or more. The chain employs TRBV6-1 and TRBJ2-1; 10 bases are a match to TRBD2. J lost 4 bases, V lost 7 bases, and 7 bases had no gene match. Germline-derived CDR1 and CDR2 are MNHNS and SASEGT. The CDR3 has 15 amino acids. The CDR3 coding sequence is TGTGCCAGCATTTTAGCAGCGGGAGGGTACAATGAGCAGTTCTTC. Amino acids: CASILAAGGYNEQFF.

This clonotype has a count of ten or more. J is TRBJ1-5 and V is TRBV7-3; 7 bases are shared with TRBD1. V lost 5 bases, J lost 7 bases, and 8 bases stayed unmatched. CDR1 and CDR2 (germline): SGHTA, FQGTGA. The CDR3 extends over 14 amino acids. CDR3 nucleotides: TGTGCCAGCAGCCAGCAGGGGGGAGACCAGCCCCAGCATTTT. Translated, it gives CASSQQGGDQPQHF.

This clonotype turned up a few times. This rearrangement joins TRBV10-3 to TRBJ1-2; no firm D call. The CDR3 loop spans 14 amino acids. Germline-derived CDR1 and CDR2 are ENHRY and SYGVKD. V lost 0 bases and J 8 bases, leaving 13 bases between the germline ends. CDR3 residues: CAISESRSRHGYTF. In nucleotides, the CDR3 is TGTGCCATCAGTGAGTCGAGGTCCAGACACGGCTACACCTTC.

A word on this clonotype: A much larger clone differs from this one at a single base, so this may be a read error. This chain joins TRBV7-6 and TRBJ2-7; unclear D gene. V shed 5 bases and J shed 4 bases, with 15 bases lying between them. The germline gives CDR1 SGHVS, CDR2 FNYEAQ. The CDR3 covers 14 residues. Here the CDR3 DNA reads TGTGCCAGCAGCCCCAACCCCTTTAGGTACGAGCAGTACTTC. It is translated as CASSPNPFRYEQYF.

The chain is built from TRBV10-3 and TRBJ1-5, with D hard to call. Looked up from germline, CDR1 is ENHRY and CDR2 is SYGVKD. This CDR3 is 14 amino acids long. The V end lost 2 bases, the J end lost 6 bases, and 11 bases lay between the germline ends. The CDR3 DNA sequence: TGTGCCATCAGTGAGAGGGAACAGTTTCAGCCCCAGCATTTT. Residues: CAISEREQFQPQHF.

V gene TRBV11-1 combines with J gene TRBJ2-1; tentative D call: TRBD2 (5 bases). Germline V CDR1 and CDR2: SGHAT, FQDESV (reference sequence). Trimming took 6 bases from V and 4 from J, leaving 13 bases between them. The CDR3 length is 14 residues. CDR3 DNA sequence: TGTGCCAGCAGTTTCGGAGGTCCGTACAATGAGCAGTTCTTC. Protein: CASSFGGPYNEQFF.

This clonotype was counted between two and nine times. The rearrangement uses TRBV20-1 and TRBJ2-3; no reliable D call. The CDR3 runs 13 residues. In germline, CDR1 is DFQATT, CDR2 SNEGSKA (reference sequence). Trimming cost V 0 bases and J 7 bases, with 11 bases left between them. CDR3 loop: CSARDNRQYTQYF. The CDR3 nucleotides read TGCAGTGCTAGAGATAACAGACAATATACGCAGTATTTT.

At least ten counts were recorded for this clonotype. This chain connects TRBV9 to TRBJ2-7; D may be TRBD2 (5 bases). Germline V CDR1 and CDR2: SGDLS, YYNGEE. The CDR3 is 17 amino acids. V was trimmed by 2 bases and J by 0 bases, leaving 18 bases between them. CDR3 in DNA: TGTGCCAGCAGCGTTTTTAGCCCCGCTCGGGACTCCTACGAGCAGTACGTC. Residues: CASSVFSPARDSYEQYV.

V gene TRBV7-2 combines with J gene TRBJ2-6, with D perhaps TRBD2 (6 bases). Germline V gene sequence: CDR1 SGHTA, CDR2 FQGNSA. CDR3 size: 15 residues. Trimming took off 5 bases at V and 4 bases at J, with 12 bases between the two ends. CDR3: CASSEAGPGANVLTF. CDR3 nucleotide sequence: TGTGCCAGCAGCGAGGCGGGGCCCGGGGCCAACGTCCTGACTTTC.

This chain uses TRBV23-1 with TRBJ2-3; no definite D call. TRBV23-1 belongs to the ORF category, with a function that is uncertain. V dropped 7 bases and J dropped 6 bases, with 8 bases sitting between them. The CDR3 consists of 11 residues. CDR3 sequence: CASTSVDTQYF. The CDR3 region has the DNA TGCGCCAGCACCTCCGTGGATACGCAGTATTTT.

The chain couples TRBV20-1 to TRBJ2-1, with 15 nucleotides matching TRBD2. Germline CDR1 and CDR2: DFQATT and SNEGSKA (reference sequence). This CDR3 comprises 15 residues. Trimming removed 2 bases from V and 9 bases from J; junction bases left unmatched: 5. In nucleotides, the CDR3 is TGCAGTGCTAGAACCGGGACTAGCGGGAGGAGTGAGCAGTTCTTC. Protein sequence: CSARTGTSGRSEQFF.

CDR3 bases: TGTGCCAGCAGAACAGGGAGGTTCACTGAAGCTTTCTTT. Translation: CASRTGRFTEAFF. The genes are TRBV28 and TRBJ1-1, with D perhaps matching TRBD1 (6 bases). Trimming removed 6 bases at V and 4 bases at J, with 12 bases between. Germline V lookup: CDR1 MDHEN, CDR2 SYDVKM. CDR3 size: 13 residues. The full variable domain, completed using reference TRBV28 and TRBJ1-1, is DVKVTQSSRYLVKRTGEKVFLECVQDMDHENMFWYRQDPGLGLRLIYFSYDVKMKEKGDIPEGYSVSREKKERFSLILESASTNQTSMYLCASRTGRFTEAFFGQGTRLTVV.

This clonotype has only a few counts. The chain has TRBV10-2 and TRBJ2-2, with D hard to call. The CDR3 is 12 amino acids. V gave up 8 bases and J gave up 6 bases, with 10 bases separating them. CDR1 and CDR2 (germline): WSHSY, SAAADI. The CDR3 bases are TGCGCCAGCTGGAAGGGATCCGGGGAGCTGTTTTTT. Translation: CASWKGSGELFF.

The chain has TRBV7-2 and TRBJ2-1; D unclear. V lost 2 bases, J lost 0 bases, and 8 bases lay in between. Germline assignment: CDR1 SGHTA and CDR2 FQGNSA. The CDR3 extends over 15 amino acids. CDR3 coding DNA: TGTGCCAGCAGCTTAAAGTTTGGCTCCTACAATGAGCAGTTCTTC. Encoded protein: CASSLKFGSYNEQFF.

This clonotype was detected ten times or more. This sequence joins TRBV7-2 and TRBJ2-5; D unclear. Germline lookup yields CDR1 SGHTA and CDR2 FQGNSA. Trimming stripped 4 bases from V and 6 bases from J, with 12 bases between. This CDR3 spans 13 amino acids. The chain's CDR3 is CASSSGQAKTQYF. CDR3 sequence (DNA): TGTGCCAGCAGCTCCGGGCAAGCCAAGACCCAGTACTTC.

This clonotype was seen many times. The chain is built from TRBV11-2 and TRBJ2-3, with D uncertain. CDR3 size: 15 residues. CDR1 SGHAT and CDR2 FQNNGV come from the germline V gene. Trimming stripped 1 base from V and 8 bases from J, with 16 bases between. The CDR3 DNA follows: TGTGCCAGCAGCTTAGTAAGCGTAAACCCCGGTACGCAGTATTTT. Translation: CASSLVSVNPGTQYF.

This clonotype has ten or more counts. The chain is built from TRBV27 and TRBJ1-6, with D maybe TRBD1 (5 bases). Trimming removed 2 bases at V and 14 bases at J, with 13 bases between. The CDR3 spans 13 residues. Germline loops: CDR1 MNHEY, CDR2 SMNVEV (reference sequence). The CDR3 region is CASSLVGGGALHF. The CDR3 DNA is TGTGCCAGCAGTTTAGTTGGCGGGGGAGCCCTCCACTTT.

This clonotype was observed a few times. The chain has TRBV6-6 and TRBJ2-3, with 9 bases identical to TRBD2. The germline V gene has CDR1 MNHNY and CDR2 SVGAGI (reference sequence). J gave up 6 bases and V 6 bases, and 10 bases lay outside the gene matches. The CDR3 sequence is 15 residues long. The CDR3 DNA follows: TGTGCCAGCAGACCCTTAGCGGGAGTTCCTGATACGCAGTATTTT. It codes for CASRPLAGVPDTQYF.

Ten or more counts support this clonotype. The rearrangement links TRBV18 to TRBJ1-1; D unresolved. Trimming took 1 base from V and 5 from J, leaving 11 bases between them. The CDR3 totals 14 residues. CDR1 KGHSH and CDR2 LQKENI come from the germline V gene. The CDR3 here is CASSPRSARTEAFF. For the CDR3, the DNA is TGTGCCAGCTCACCACGGTCCGCTAGAACTGAAGCTTTCTTT.

This clonotype was seen ten or more times. Here the CDR3 DNA reads TGCAGCGTTGTACAGGGAGCTGGGGCCAACGTCCTGACTTTC. It is translated as CSVVQGAGANVLTF. The J gene is TRBJ2-6, the V gene TRBV29-1; maybe TRBD1 (6 bases). Germline lookup yields CDR1 SQVTM and CDR2 ANQGSEA. This CDR3 contains 14 residues. V shed 4 bases and J shed 2 bases, with 9 bases lying between them.

This clonotype was picked up many times. The chain employs TRBV19 and TRBJ2-1; D gene ambiguous. This CDR3 spans 13 amino acids. V was cut by 9 bases and J by 5 bases, with 14 bases left in between. CDR1 and CDR2 (germline): LNHDA, SQIVND (reference sequence). CDR3 residues: CASTSWLNNEQFF. In nucleotides, the CDR3 is TGTGCCAGCACCTCCTGGTTGAACAATGAGCAGTTCTTC.

There are many counts of this clonotype. V and J are TRBV6-5 and TRBJ2-2, with TRBD1 as a possible D gene (7 bases). The CDR3 covers 17 residues. In germline, CDR1 is MNHEY, CDR2 SVGAGI. V lost 6 bases and J lost 6, with 23 bases in between. The CDR3 sequence is CASRLAGGRGDAGELFF. CDR3 bases: TGTGCCAGCAGACTCGCCGGAGGCAGGGGGGACGCCGGGGAGCTGTTTTTT.